Listed below are T cell receptor beta chains from one sample, sequenced in a study of blood T cell repertoires in COVID-19. Repertoires were generated with immunoSEQ multiplex PCR, while TCRdb's copy carries only in-frame clones and drops some. The sample has fewer than 250,000 clones, 70% to 85% seen once; the top ten hold roughly 3.2%. The sequenced sample consisted of PBMCs or T cells enriched from blood (not recorded which). The origin of the receptors is a woman younger than 45 who had recovered from COVID-19. Each CDR3 is given with its conserved first and last residue. The order of the fields is J gene, V gene, D gene, CDR3 length, clone size, CDR3 protein, CDR3 DNA. The D gene is left open where the match is weak. Some rows have no size entry. The others give once, few or many, or a class for an expanded clone.

>TRBJ2-3|TRBV9|NA|13|once
CASSVRGQDTQYF
TGTGCCAGCAGCGTTAGAGGACAAGATACGCAGTATTTT
>TRBJ1-3|TRBV3-1/TRBV3-2|TRBD1|16|NA
CASSETGTGVGNTIYF
TGTGCCAGCAGCGAAACCGGGACAGGGGTTGGAAACACCATATATTTT
>TRBJ1-4|TRBV27|TRBD1|17|NA
CASSLSGQGTTNEKLFF
TGTGCCAGCAGTTTATCTGGACAGGGGACAACTAATGAAAAACTGTTTTTT
>TRBJ1-2|TRBV7-9|TRBD1|14|NA
CASSYTGVNYGYTF
TGTGCCAGCAGCTATACAGGGGTCAACTATGGCTACACCTTC
>TRBJ1-6|TRBV28|TRBD1|15|few
CASRDQTGDNSPLHF
TGTGCCAGCAGGGACCAGACAGGGGATAATTCACCCCTCCACTTT
>TRBJ1-1|TRBV7-3|NA|13|NA
CASSLSRGSEAFF
TGTGCCAGCAGCTTAAGTCGGGGGTCGGAAGCTTTCTTT
>TRBJ1-2|TRBV3-1/TRBV3-2|NA|16|NA
CASSPRWPSPNYGYTF
TGTGCCAGCAGCCCCCGATGGCCGTCCCCTAACTATGGCTACACCTTC
>TRBJ2-1|TRBV3-1/TRBV3-2|TRBD2|14|NA
CASSRSTSALTQFF
TGTGCCAGCAGCCGGTCGACTAGCGCCCTTACCCAGTTCTTC
>TRBJ2-7|TRBV9|TRBD2|17|NA
CASSVVPASGSIGEQYF
TGTGCCAGCAGCGTAGTCCCAGCTAGCGGGAGTATCGGCGAGCAGTACTTC
>TRBJ1-1|TRBV6-5|NA|13|NA
CASSKRQVTEAFF
TGTGCCAGCAGTAAACGACAGGTCACTGAAGCTTTCTTT
>TRBJ1-2|TRBV6-5|TRBD1|15|NA
CATQGGTSLFHGYTF
TGTGCCACACAGGGGGGGACAAGCTTATTTCACGGCTACACCTTC
>TRBJ2-2|TRBV6-4|NA|14|many
CASSDGSGAGELFF
TGTGCCAGCAGTGACGGATCGGGAGCCGGGGAGCTGTTTTTT
>TRBJ1-4|TRBV27|NA|12|NA
CASRGGDEKLFF
TGTGCCAGCCGTGGGGGGGATGAAAAACTGTTTTTT
>TRBJ1-3|TRBV6-5|TRBD1|15|NA
CASRRTGQGVDTIYF
TGTGCCAGCAGACGCACCGGACAGGGTGTAGACACCATATATTTT
>TRBJ2-1|TRBV3-1/TRBV3-2|TRBD2|18|NA
CASSPGTSGRGSYNEQFF
TGTGCCAGCAGCCCCGGGACTAGCGGGAGGGGTTCCTACAATGAGCAGTTCTTC
>TRBJ2-3|TRBV11-2|TRBD2|16|NA
CASSSRLAASTDTQYF
TGTGCCAGCAGCTCCAGACTAGCAGCTAGCACAGATACGCAGTATTTT
>TRBJ1-2|TRBV6-5|NA|13|NA
CASSYIGAYGYTF
TGTGCCAGCAGTTACATAGGGGCCTATGGCTACACCTTC
>TRBJ2-1|TRBV5-1|TRBD2|15|NA
CASSASGGPYNEQFF
TGCGCCAGCAGCGCCTCGGGGGGACCCTACAATGAGCAGTTCTTC